This entry concerns a single T cell receptor beta chain. The data originate from a study of shared clonotypes between healthy human individuals. Data came from immunoSEQ multiplex PCR; TCRdb stores just in-frame clones and leaves some out. In the table there are 2 million to 2.5 million clones, nearly 97% of which are singletons. The V end was cut by 3 bases, the J end by 3 bases, with 14 bases between. CDR3 size: 14 residues. Germline loops: CDR1 GTSNPN, CDR2 SVGIG (reference sequence). The clonotype originates from a man between 18 and 29 years old in good health. The chain is built from TRBV30 and TRBJ1-1, with D unclear. The sequencing sample was made of naive CD4+ T cells sorted from blood. As to subset: CD45RA+ positively selected. The DNA of the CDR3 is TGTGCCTGGAGCGACCCGACGGTGGACACTGAAGCTTTCTTT. It translates to CAWSDPTVDTEAFF.